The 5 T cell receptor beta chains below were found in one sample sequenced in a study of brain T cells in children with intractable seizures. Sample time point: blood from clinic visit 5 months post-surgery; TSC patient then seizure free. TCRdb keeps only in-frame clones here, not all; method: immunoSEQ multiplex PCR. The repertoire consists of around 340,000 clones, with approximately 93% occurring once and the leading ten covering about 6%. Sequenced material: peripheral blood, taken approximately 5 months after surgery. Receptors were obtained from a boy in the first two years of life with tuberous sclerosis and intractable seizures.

Written as DNA, the CDR3 is TGTGCCACAGCGGGGGAGTCCGACAGCTCCTACAATGAGCAGTTCTTC. Its protein product is CATAGESDSSYNEQFF. The chain uses TRBV7-9 and TRBJ2-1; TRBD2 aligns across 8 bases. The CDR3 extends over 16 amino acids. Trimming cost V 10 bases and J 0 bases; bases outside gene matches: 11. Germline CDR1 and CDR2: SEHNR and FQNEAQ (reference sequence). The variable domain in full, with the rest retrieved from reference TRBV7-9 and TRBJ2-1, is DTGVSQNPRHKITKRGQNVTFRCDPISEHNRLYWYRQTLGQGPEFLTYFQNEAQLEKSRLLSDRFSAERPKGSFSTLEIQRTEQGDSAMYLCATAGESDSSYNEQFFGPGTRLTVL.

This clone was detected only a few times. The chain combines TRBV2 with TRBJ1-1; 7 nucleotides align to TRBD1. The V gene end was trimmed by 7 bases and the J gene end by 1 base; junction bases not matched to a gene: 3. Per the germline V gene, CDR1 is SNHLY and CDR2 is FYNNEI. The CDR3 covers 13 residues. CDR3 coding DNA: TGTGCCAGCAAATACAGGGGGAACACTGAAGCTTTCTTT. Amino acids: CASKYRGNTEAFF.

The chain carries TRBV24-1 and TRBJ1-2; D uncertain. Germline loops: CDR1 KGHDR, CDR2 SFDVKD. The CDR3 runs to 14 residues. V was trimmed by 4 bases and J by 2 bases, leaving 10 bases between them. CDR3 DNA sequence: TGTGCCACCAGTGAGCCCCCTCCAAACTATGGCTACACCTTC. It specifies CATSEPPPNYGYTF.

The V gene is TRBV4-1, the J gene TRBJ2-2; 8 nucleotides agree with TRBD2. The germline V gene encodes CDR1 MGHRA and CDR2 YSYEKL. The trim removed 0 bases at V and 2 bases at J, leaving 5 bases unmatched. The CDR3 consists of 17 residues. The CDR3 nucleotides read TGCGCCAGCAGCCAAGAACTAGCGGAGAAAAACACCGGGGAGCTGTTTTTT. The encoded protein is CASSQELAEKNTGELFF.

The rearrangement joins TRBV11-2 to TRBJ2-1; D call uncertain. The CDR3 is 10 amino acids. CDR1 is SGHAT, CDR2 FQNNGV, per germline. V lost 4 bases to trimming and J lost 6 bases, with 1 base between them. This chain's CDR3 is CASSSNEQFF. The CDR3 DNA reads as TGTGCCAGCAGCTCCAATGAGCAGTTCTTC.